The clone carrying this TCR beta chain was picked up a small number of times. The antigen remains unidentified. Semi-nested PCR with Nested Universal Primer A followed constant-region reverse priming of full-length variable regions. TCRdb analysed the 5' RACE reads with MiXCR anew, one entry per CDR3 protein. The data contain 40,000 to 65,000 distinct CDR3 sequences, around 25% of them singletons. Study conclusions and caveats: Greatest tumor Treg TCR overlap was with tumor naive CD4+ cells. Tumor memory CD4+ T cell TCR gene usage clustered with blood and lymph node memory CD4+ cells and lymph node naive CD4+ cells.

V shed 2 bases, J shed 8 bases, and the junction held 5 bases outside the gene matches. In germline, CDR1 is LGHNA, CDR2 YNFKEQ. The CDR3 is 15 residues long. Purified naive CD4+ T cells were depleted of CD25+ Tregs. The chain uses TRBV4-2 and TRBJ1-6; 8 nucleotides align to TRBD1. Sequencing used tumor-infiltrating naive CD4+ T cells sorted from the breast tumor. Subset: naive CD4+ T cells, CD4+CD45RA+CD25-. The sequence was obtained from a female donor with breast cancer. The DNA for the CDR3 is TGTGCCAGCAGCCAACTGACAGGGGTCGATTCACCCCTCCACTTT. Translated: CASSQLTGVDSPLHF.